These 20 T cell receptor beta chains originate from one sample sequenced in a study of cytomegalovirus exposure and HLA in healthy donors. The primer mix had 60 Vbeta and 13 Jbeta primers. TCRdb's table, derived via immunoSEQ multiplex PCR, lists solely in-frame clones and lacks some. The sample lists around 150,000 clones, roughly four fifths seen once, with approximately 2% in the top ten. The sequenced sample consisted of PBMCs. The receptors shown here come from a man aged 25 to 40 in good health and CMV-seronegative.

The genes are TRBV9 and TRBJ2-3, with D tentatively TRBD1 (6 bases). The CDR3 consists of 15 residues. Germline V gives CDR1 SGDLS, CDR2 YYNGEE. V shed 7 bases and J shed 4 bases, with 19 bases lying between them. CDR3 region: CASSGDTRPADTQYF. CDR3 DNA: TGTGCCAGCTCTGGGGACACCCGGCCCGCAGATACGCAGTATTTT.

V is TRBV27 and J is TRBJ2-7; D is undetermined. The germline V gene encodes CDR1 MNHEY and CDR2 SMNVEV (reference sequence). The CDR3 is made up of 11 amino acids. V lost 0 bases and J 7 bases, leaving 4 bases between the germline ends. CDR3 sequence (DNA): TGTGCCAGCAGTTTATCCCGGGAGCAGTACTTC. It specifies CASSLSREQYF.

The CDR3: CASSVAGGSTDTQYF. The CDR3 DNA follows: TGTGCCAGCAGCGTAGCTGGAGGGTCGACAGATACGCAGTATTTT. The rearrangement joins TRBV9 to TRBJ2-3, with TRBD2 as a possible D gene (6 bases). Germline V gene lookup returns CDR1 SGDLS and CDR2 YYNGEE. V lost 0 bases and J lost 3, with 11 bases in between. The CDR3 consists of 15 residues.

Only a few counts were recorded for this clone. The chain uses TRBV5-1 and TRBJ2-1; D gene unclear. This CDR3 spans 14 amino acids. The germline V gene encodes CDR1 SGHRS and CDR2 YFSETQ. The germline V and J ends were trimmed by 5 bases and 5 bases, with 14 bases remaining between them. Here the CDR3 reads CASREGLVDNEQFF. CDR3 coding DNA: TGCGCCAGCAGAGAAGGTCTAGTAGACAATGAGCAGTTCTTC.

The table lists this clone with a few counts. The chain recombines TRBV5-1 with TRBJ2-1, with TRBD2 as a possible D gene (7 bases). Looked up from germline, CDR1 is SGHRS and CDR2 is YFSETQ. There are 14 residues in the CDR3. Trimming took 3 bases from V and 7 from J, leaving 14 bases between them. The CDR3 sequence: CASSSRGGRNEQFF. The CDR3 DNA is TGCGCCAGCAGCTCTAGGGGGGGGAGAAATGAGCAGTTCTTC. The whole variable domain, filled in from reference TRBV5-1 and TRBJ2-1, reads KAGVTQTPRYLIKTRGQQVTLSCSPISGHRSVSWYQQTPGQGLQFLFEYFSETQRNKGNFPGRFSGRQFSNSRSEMNVSTLELGDSALYLCASSSRGGRNEQFFGPGTRLTVL.

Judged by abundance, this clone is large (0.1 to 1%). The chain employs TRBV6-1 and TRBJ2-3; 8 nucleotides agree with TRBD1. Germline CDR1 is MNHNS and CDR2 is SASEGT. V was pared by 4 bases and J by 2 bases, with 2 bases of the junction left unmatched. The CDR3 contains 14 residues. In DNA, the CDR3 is TGTGCCAGCAGTGCGACAGGGGTCACAGATACGCAGTATTTT. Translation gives CASSATGVTDTQYF.

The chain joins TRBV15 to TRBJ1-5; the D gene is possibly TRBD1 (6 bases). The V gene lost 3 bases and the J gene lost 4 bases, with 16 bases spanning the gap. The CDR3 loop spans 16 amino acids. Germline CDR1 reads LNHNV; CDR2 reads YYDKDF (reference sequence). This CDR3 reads CATSSPEQGTNQPQHF. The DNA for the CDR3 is TGTGCCACCAGCAGCCCCGAGCAGGGGACAAATCAGCCCCAGCATTTT.

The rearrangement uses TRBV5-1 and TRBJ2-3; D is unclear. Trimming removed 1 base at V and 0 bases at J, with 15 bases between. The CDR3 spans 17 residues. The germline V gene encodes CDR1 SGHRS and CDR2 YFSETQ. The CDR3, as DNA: TGCGCCAGCAGCTTGTCGTCGGCAGCGCAGAGCACAGATACGCAGTATTTT. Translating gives CASSLSSAAQSTDTQYF.

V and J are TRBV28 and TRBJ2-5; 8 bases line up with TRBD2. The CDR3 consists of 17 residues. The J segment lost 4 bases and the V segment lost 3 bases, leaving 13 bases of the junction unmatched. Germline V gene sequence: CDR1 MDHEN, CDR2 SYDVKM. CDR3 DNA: TGTGCCAGCAGTTTGGGACTAGTCGTACTTGGAGGAGAGACCCAGTACTTC. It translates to CASSLGLVVLGGETQYF.

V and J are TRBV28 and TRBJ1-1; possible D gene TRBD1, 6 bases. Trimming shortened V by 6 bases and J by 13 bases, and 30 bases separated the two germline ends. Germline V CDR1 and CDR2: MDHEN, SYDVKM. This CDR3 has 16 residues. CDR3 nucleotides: TGTGCCAGCAGCCGACCGACAGGCCCTTCCGGACTCAGTCGTTTCTTT. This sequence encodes CASSRPTGPSGLSRFF.

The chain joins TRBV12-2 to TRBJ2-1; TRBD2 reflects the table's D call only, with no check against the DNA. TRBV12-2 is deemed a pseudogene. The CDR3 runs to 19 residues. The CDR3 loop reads CASRLSGYEAGGPYNEQFF. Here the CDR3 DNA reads TGTGCAAGTCGCTTATCAGGGTATGAGGCGGGAGGGCCCTACAATGAGCAGTTCTTC.

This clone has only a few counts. The CDR3 region is CASSVTGVASGNTIYF. CDR3 nucleotide sequence: TGCGCCAGCAGCGTGACAGGGGTGGCCTCTGGAAACACCATATATTTT. The rearrangement links TRBV5-1 to TRBJ1-3; 8 positions match TRBD1. The length of the CDR3 is 16 residues. Trimming cost V 4 bases and J 0 bases; bases outside gene matches: 6. CDR1 is SGHRS, CDR2 YFSETQ, per germline.

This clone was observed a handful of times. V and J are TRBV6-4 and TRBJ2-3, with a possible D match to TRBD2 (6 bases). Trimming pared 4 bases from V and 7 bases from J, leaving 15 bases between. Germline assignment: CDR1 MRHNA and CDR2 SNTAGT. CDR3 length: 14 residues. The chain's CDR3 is CASSVSGSGNTQYF. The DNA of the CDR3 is TGTGCCAGCAGTGTTTCAGGTAGCGGTAATACGCAGTATTTT.

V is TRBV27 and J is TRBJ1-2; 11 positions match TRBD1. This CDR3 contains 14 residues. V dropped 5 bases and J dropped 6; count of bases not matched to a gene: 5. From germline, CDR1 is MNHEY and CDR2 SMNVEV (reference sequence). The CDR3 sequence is CASSVRDRGNGYTF. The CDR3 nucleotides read TGTGCCAGCAGTGTGAGGGACAGGGGGAATGGCTACACCTTC.

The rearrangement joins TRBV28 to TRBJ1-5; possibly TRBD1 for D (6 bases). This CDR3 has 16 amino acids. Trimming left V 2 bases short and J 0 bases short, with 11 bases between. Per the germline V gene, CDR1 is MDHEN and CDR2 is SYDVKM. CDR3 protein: CASSLAGAYSNQPQHF. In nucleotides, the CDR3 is TGTGCCAGCAGTTTAGCAGGGGCATATAGCAATCAGCCCCAGCATTTT.

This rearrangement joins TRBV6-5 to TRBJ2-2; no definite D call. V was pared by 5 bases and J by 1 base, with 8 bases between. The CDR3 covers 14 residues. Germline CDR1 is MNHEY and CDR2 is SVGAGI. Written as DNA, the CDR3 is TGTGCCAGCAGTACCCGACAGAACACCGGGGAGCTGTTTTTT. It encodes CASSTRQNTGELFF.

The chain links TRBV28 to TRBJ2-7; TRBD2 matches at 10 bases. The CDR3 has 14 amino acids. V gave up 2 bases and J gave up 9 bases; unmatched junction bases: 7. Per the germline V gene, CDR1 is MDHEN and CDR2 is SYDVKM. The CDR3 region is CASSLPLAGDRQYF. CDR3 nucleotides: TGTGCCAGCAGTTTACCCCTAGCGGGAGATCGGCAGTACTTC.

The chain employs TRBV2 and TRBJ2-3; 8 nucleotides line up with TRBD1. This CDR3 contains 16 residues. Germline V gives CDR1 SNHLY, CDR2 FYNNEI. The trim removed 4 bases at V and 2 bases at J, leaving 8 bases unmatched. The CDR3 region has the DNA TGTGCCAGCAGTGGGGACAGGTACAGTTTCACAGATACGCAGTATTTT. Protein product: CASSGDRYSFTDTQYF.

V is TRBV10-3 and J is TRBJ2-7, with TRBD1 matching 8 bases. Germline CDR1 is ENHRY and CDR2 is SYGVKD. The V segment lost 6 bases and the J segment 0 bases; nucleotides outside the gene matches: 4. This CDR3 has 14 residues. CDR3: CAIRDGQGSYEQYF. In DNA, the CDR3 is TGTGCCATCAGAGATGGACAGGGCTCCTACGAGCAGTACTTC.

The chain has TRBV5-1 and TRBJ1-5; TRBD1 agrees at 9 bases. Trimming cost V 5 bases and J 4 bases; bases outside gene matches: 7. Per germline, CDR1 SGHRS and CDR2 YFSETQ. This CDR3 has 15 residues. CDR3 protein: CASSPWTGDNQPQHF. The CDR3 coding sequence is TGCGCCAGCAGTCCCTGGACAGGGGATAATCAGCCCCAGCATTTT.